The present T cell receptor (beta chain) was sequenced within a study of blood T cell repertoires in COVID-19. On the study more broadly: Material from acute and convalescent COVID-19 was sourced from the United States, Italy and Spain. PBMCs, B-cell-depleted T cells, or T cells were the source of the cDNA or gDNA that made up the material.

Authors' processing steps: From reference gene primer amplification, estimates of nucleated cell counts were derived. Using immunoSEQ multiplex PCR, the repertoire was profiled, and TCRdb retains in-frame clones only, with some absent. The V and J calls and clone size were taken over from that table, and D and trimming were inferred from the DNA. The profile covers fewer than 500,000 clones, with around 87% appearing a single time and 1.3% taken by the ten largest. V shed 4 bases and J shed 4 bases, with 10 bases lying between them. The CDR3 sequence is 13 residues long. Germline V CDR1 and CDR2: SEHNR, FQNEAQ (reference sequence). This clone is a singleton in its sample.

The TCR originated in a man aged 25 to 40 who had recovered from COVID-19. The chain has TRBV7-9 and TRBJ1-1; the D is unclear. Sequencing input: PBMCs or T cells enriched from blood (not recorded which). As DNA, the CDR3 is TGTGCCAGCAGCTACCGACAAATCACTGAAGCTTTCTTT. Its translation: CASSYRQITEAFF.